This TCR beta chain was sequenced for a study of control samples from healthy donors and cancer patients. TCRdb's table, derived via immunoSEQ multiplex PCR, lists solely in-frame clones and lacks some. Of some 150,000 clones listed, 94% are singletons. The sequencing sample was made of blood. The TCR originated in a man aged 35 to 55 in good health.

CDR3 nucleotide sequence: TGTGCCAGCAGAAAACCGGGACAGGGGGCGATAGGCTACACCTTC. It codes for CASRKPGQGAIGYTF. The V and J genes are TRBV6-5 and TRBJ1-2, with 12 nucleotides matching TRBD1. The germline V gene has CDR1 MNHEY and CDR2 SVGAGI. The CDR3 contains 15 residues. The V and J ends lost 6 bases and 8 bases, in that order; junction bases with no gene match: 10.